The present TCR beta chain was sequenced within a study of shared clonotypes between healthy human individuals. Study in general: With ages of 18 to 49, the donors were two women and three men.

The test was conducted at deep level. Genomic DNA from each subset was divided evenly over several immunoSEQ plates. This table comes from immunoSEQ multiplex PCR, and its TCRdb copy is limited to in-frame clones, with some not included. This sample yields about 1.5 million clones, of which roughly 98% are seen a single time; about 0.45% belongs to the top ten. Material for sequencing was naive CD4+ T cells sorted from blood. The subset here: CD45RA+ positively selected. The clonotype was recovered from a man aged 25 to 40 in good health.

The CDR3 DNA is TGCGCCAGCAGCCTCCCCCGGACAGGGGCGGGCACTGAAGCTTTCTTT. It specifies CASSLPRTGAGTEAFF. The rearrangement links TRBV5-1 to TRBJ1-1, with 9 bases that match TRBD1. The V and J ends lost 4 bases and 4 bases, in that order; junction bases with no gene match: 11. From germline, CDR1 is SGHRS and CDR2 YFSETQ. The CDR3 runs to 16 residues.